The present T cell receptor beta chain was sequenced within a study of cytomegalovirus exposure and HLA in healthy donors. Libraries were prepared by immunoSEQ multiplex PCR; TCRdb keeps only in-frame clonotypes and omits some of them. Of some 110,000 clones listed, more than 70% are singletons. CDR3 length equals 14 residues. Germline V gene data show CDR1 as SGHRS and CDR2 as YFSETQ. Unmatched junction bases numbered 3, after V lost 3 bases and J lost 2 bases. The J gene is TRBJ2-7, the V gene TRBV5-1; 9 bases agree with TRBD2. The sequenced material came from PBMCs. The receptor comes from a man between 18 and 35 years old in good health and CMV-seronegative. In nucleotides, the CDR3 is TGCGCCAGCAGCTCGACTAGCGGCGCCTACGAGCAGTACTTC. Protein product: CASSSTSGAYEQYF.